The 6 T cell receptor beta chains listed next were all sequenced from one sample in a study of T cells in Graves' hyperthyroidism and ophthalmopathy. TCR beta CDR3 regions were amplified from RNA transcripts. The HTBI primer set served for first-round RT-PCR of the TCR CDR3. TCRdb re-called the multiplex PCR reads through MiXCR, storing one row per CDR3 protein. The table has under 400,000 distinct CDR3 sequences, about 15% seen once. The sample comprised blood. These receptors were obtained from a woman in her sixties with Graves' hyperthyroidism.

The chain recombines TRBV7-2 with TRBJ2-1; 9 nucleotides match TRBD2. Trimming cost V 1 base and J 2 bases; bases outside gene matches: 3. The CDR3 is 16 amino acids. Germline CDR1 is SGHTA and CDR2 is FQGNSA. DNA of the CDR3: TGTGCCAGCAGCTTAGAGGCTAGCGGGACCTACAATGAGCAGTTCTTC. This sequence encodes CASSLEASGTYNEQFF.

The V gene is TRBV7-8, the J gene TRBJ2-2; D is possibly TRBD1 or TRBD2 (5 bases each). Germline CDR1 reads SGHVS; CDR2 reads FQNEAQ. The V end lost 5 bases, the J end lost 1 base, and 14 bases lay between the germline ends. The length of the CDR3 is 16 residues. CDR3 region: CASSPPPGRNTGELFF. CDR3 bases: TGTGCCAGCAGCCCCCCCCCGGGACGGAACACCGGGGAGCTGTTTTTT.

J is TRBJ2-5 and V is TRBV20-1; 7 bases are shared with TRBD2. Looked up from germline, CDR1 is DFQATT and CDR2 is SNEGSKA (reference sequence). J gave up 1 base and V 0 bases, and 8 bases lay outside the gene matches. CDR3 length: 16 residues. As DNA, the CDR3 is TGCAGTGCTAGAGATTTTTTAGCGGGCTTCCAAGAGACCCAGTACTTC. Its translation is CSARDFLAGFQETQYF.

This clonotype came up many times. The chain combines TRBV20-1 with TRBJ2-3, with D perhaps given as TRBD1 or TRBD2 (5 bases each). This CDR3 has 12 amino acids. Germline values: CDR1 DFQATT, CDR2 SNEGSKA (reference sequence). Trimming removed 6 bases at V and 6 bases at J, with 13 bases between. The CDR3 coding sequence is TGCAGTGCAATAGGGACCCCCGATACGCAGTATTTT. Its translation: CSAIGTPDTQYF.

Many counts were recorded for this clonotype. The CDR3 DNA follows: TGTGCCAGCTCAACCAGCCTGAACACTGAAGCTTTCTTT. Its protein product is CASSTSLNTEAFF. The chain employs TRBV18 and TRBJ1-1; D gene ambiguous. Trimming took 5 bases from V and 0 from J, leaving 7 bases between them. Germline loops: CDR1 KGHSH, CDR2 LQKENI. The CDR3 is 13 amino acids.

This clonotype was detected ten times or more. The chain is built from TRBV29-1 and TRBJ2-2; D is unresolved. The CDR3 spans 12 residues. The germline gives CDR1 SQVTM, CDR2 ANQGSEA. V lost 4 bases, J lost 5 bases, and 8 bases lay in between. CDR3 nucleotides: TGCAGCGTTGTTTCACAGACCGGGGAGCTGTTTTTT. It codes for CSVVSQTGELFF.